The 25 T cell receptor beta chains given below trace back to one sample, sequenced in a study of human T cells and chemical hapten exposure. Specified time point: patch test 3, about 24 weeks after DPC sensitization. The sample's treatment: therapeutic diphenylcyclopropenone sensitization with weekly scalp DPC. One entry per CDR3 protein results from TCRdb running MiXCR on the RACE reads. The data show about 90,000 distinct CDR3 sequences, 11% seen once. This sample comprised whole blood, obtained in connection with sensitization to the hapten diphenylcyclopropenone (DPC). The origin of the receptors is a woman aged 30 to 39 with alopecia areata. Some clones in this sample may be carry-over from other donors' samples.

This clonotype was detected ten times or more. The V gene is TRBV5-1, the J gene TRBJ2-1; TRBD2 agrees at 7 bases. The germline gives CDR1 SGHRS, CDR2 YFSETQ. Unmatched junction bases numbered 9, after V lost 3 bases and J lost 0 bases. CDR3 length: 17 residues. The CDR3 DNA reads as TGCGCCAGCAGCTCGCCTGCGCGGGGGAGCTCCTACAATGAGCAGTTCTTC. This translates into CASSSPARGSSYNEQFF.

In its sample, this clonotype was seen many times. The chain links TRBV5-5 to TRBJ1-2; 8 nucleotides align to TRBD1. The J segment lost 4 bases and the V segment lost 2 bases, leaving 4 bases of the junction unmatched. Germline V gene lookup returns CDR1 SGHKS and CDR2 YYEKEE (reference sequence). The CDR3 length is 14 residues. The CDR3, as DNA: TGTGCCAGCAGCTTACAGGGGGAAGGCTATGGCTACACCTTC. This encodes CASSLQGEGYGYTF.

This clonotype was observed many times. V usage is TRBV3-1 and J usage is TRBJ2-5, with D hard to call. V was shortened by 1 base and J by 2 bases, with 2 bases between the two germline ends. Germline V gives CDR1 LGHDT, CDR2 YNNKEL (reference sequence). The CDR3 is 12 residues long. This CDR3 is CASSQVQETQYF. In nucleotides, the CDR3 is TGTGCCAGCAGCCAAGTTCAAGAGACCCAGTACTTC.

Many counts were recorded for this clonotype. The chain carries TRBV2 and TRBJ2-5; 7 nucleotides match TRBD1. Germline V gives CDR1 SNHLY, CDR2 FYNNEI. V dropped 8 bases and J dropped 0; count of bases not matched to a gene: 0. The CDR3 totals 12 residues. The CDR3 protein is CASQGDQETQYF. The CDR3 bases are TGTGCCAGCCAGGGGGACCAAGAGACCCAGTACTTC. Filled out from reference TRBV2 and TRBJ2-5, the complete variable domain reads EPEVTQTPSHQVTQMGQEVILRCVPISNHLYFYWYRQILGQKVEFLVSFYNNEISEKSEIFDDQFSVERPDGSNFTLKIRSTKLEDSAMYFCASQGDQETQYFGPGTRLLVL.

This clonotype has only a few counts. The chain joins TRBV7-9 to TRBJ1-1; no firm D call. This CDR3 has 14 amino acids. The V and J ends lost 5 bases and 3 bases respectively, with 13 bases between them. Looked up from germline, CDR1 is SEHNR and CDR2 is FQNEAQ (reference sequence). Here the CDR3 reads CASSHTTEHTEAFF. CDR3 DNA sequence: TGTGCCAGCAGCCACACCACAGAGCACACTGAAGCTTTCTTT.

This clonotype was seen ten or more times. CDR3 residues: CASSLSTGIDTQYF. In DNA, the CDR3 is TGTGCCAGCAGCTTAAGCACGGGCATAGATACGCAGTATTTT. The chain links TRBV7-3 to TRBJ2-3; D call uncertain. CDR3 length: 14 residues. V was shortened by 1 base and J by 5 bases, with 10 bases between the two germline ends. CDR1 is SGHTA, CDR2 FQGTGA, per germline.

The genes are TRBV7-9 and TRBJ2-3; tentative D call: TRBD1 (6 bases). This CDR3 has 16 residues. Germline assignment: CDR1 SEHNR and CDR2 FQNEAQ (reference sequence). Trimming left V 0 bases short and J 0 bases short, with 10 bases between. CDR3 coding DNA: TGTGCCAGCAGCTTAGCGGGGGCACCTAGCACAGATACGCAGTATTTT. Translation gives CASSLAGAPSTDTQYF.

This clonotype was found a few times. The J gene is TRBJ2-2, the V gene TRBV3-1, with D possibly being TRBD2 (6 bases). Trimming left V 2 bases short and J 3 bases short, with 13 bases between. The CDR3 spans 16 residues. The germline V gene has CDR1 LGHDT and CDR2 YNNKEL (reference sequence). The CDR3 bases are TGTGCCAGCAGCCAAAGACTAGGGAGACACACCGGGGAGCTGTTTTTT. Its translation: CASSQRLGRHTGELFF.

The chain employs TRBV6-6 and TRBJ1-5; D is perhaps TRBD1 (5 bases). The CDR3 loop spans 17 amino acids. The V end lost 3 bases, the J end lost 3 bases, and 18 bases lay between the germline ends. The germline V gene has CDR1 MNHNY and CDR2 SVGAGI (reference sequence). CDR3 protein: CASSYHVQGTSNQPQHF. CDR3 sequence (DNA): TGTGCCAGCAGTTATCATGTCCAGGGAACCTCCAATCAGCCCCAGCATTTT.

This chain uses TRBV29-1 with TRBJ2-1; TRBD2 aligns across 12 bases. In germline, CDR1 is SQVTM, CDR2 ANQGSEA. The CDR3 has 14 residues. V gave up 7 bases and J gave up 9 bases; unmatched junction bases: 10. The CDR3 spells CSAKTSGSVGEQFF. The CDR3 DNA is TGCAGCGCGAAGACTAGCGGGAGTGTTGGTGAGCAGTTCTTC.

V gene TRBV30 combines with J gene TRBJ1-1, with 10 positions matching TRBD1. This CDR3 is built from 13 residues. Germline V gene sequence: CDR1 GTSNPN, CDR2 SVGIG (reference sequence). Losses at the gene ends were 4 bases for V and 6 bases for J; bases not matched to a gene: 5. The CDR3 DNA follows: TGTGCCTGGATAAAGGACAGGGGGGCTGAAGCTTTCTTT. Encoded protein: CAWIKDRGAEAFF.

The V call is TRBV28, the J call TRBJ1-1; the D gene is possibly TRBD1 (6 bases). Looked up from germline, CDR1 is MDHEN and CDR2 is SYDVKM. The CDR3 contains 16 residues. The CDR3 reads CVAGHSLMSVNTEAFF. CDR3 bases: TGTGTCGCGGGACACTCACTTATGAGCGTGAACACTGAAGCTTTCTTT.

The rearrangement uses TRBV29-1 and TRBJ1-1; no definite D call. Germline CDR1 reads SQVTM; CDR2 reads ANQGSEA. The CDR3 length is 12 residues. V lost 6 bases to trimming and J lost 1 base, with 9 bases between them. This chain's CDR3 is CSVHGSNTEAFF. CDR3 DNA: TGCAGCGTCCATGGTTCGAACACTGAAGCTTTCTTT.

This clonotype was observed a few times. The chain couples TRBV6-1 to TRBJ2-1; 8 bases agree with TRBD2. The CDR3 extends over 17 amino acids. V trimming: 2 bases; J trimming: 7 bases; junction bases outside the gene matches: 13. CDR1 is MNHNS, CDR2 SASEGT, per germline. The CDR3 nucleotides read TGTGCCAGCAGTGAAAGGTTCATCGGGGGGGCCGATAATGAGCAGTTCTTC. Residues: CASSERFIGGADNEQFF.

In the case of this clonotype: A clone one base away is much larger, so this may be a read error. The rearrangement uses TRBV29-1 and TRBJ1-2; no definite D call. Trimming stripped 2 bases from V and 5 bases from J, with 0 bases between. The CDR3 covers 9 residues. Germline V gene sequence: CDR1 SQVTM, CDR2 ANQGSEA. Here the CDR3 reads CSVEYGYTF. CDR3 nucleotide sequence: TGCAGCGTTGAATATGGCTACACCTTC.

This clonotype was seen repeatedly, ten times or more. CDR3 DNA sequence: TGTGCCAGCAGCTTAGGTCAAGGGGGGCTGCAGACCCAGTACTTC. Amino acid sequence: CASSLGQGGLQTQYF. This chain joins TRBV7-6 and TRBJ2-5; D tentatively reads TRBD1 or TRBD2 (6 bases each). The CDR3 loop spans 15 amino acids. Per the germline V gene, CDR1 is SGHVS and CDR2 is FNYEAQ. The ends were cut back, 1 base at V and 6 bases at J, with 15 bases in the middle.

The table lists this clonotype with a few counts. The rearrangement joins TRBV24-1 to TRBJ2-2; no clear D. Trimming stripped 0 bases from V and 4 bases from J, with 5 bases between. The germline CDR1 and CDR2 sequences are KGHDR and SFDVKD. The CDR3 covers 14 residues. The CDR3 region is CATSDLMGTGELFF. CDR3 sequence (DNA): TGTGCCACCAGTGATTTGATGGGCACCGGGGAGCTGTTTTTT.

This clonotype was seen a few times. The gene calls are TRBV4-1 and TRBJ2-4; D is ambiguous. The CDR3 runs to 12 residues. V lost 0 bases to trimming and J lost 6 bases, with 3 bases between them. Germline V lookup: CDR1 MGHRA, CDR2 YSYEKL. The CDR3 sequence is CASSQDGNIQYF. The CDR3 DNA is TGCGCCAGCAGCCAAGATGGAAACATTCAGTACTTC.

This clonotype occurred many times. In DNA form, the CDR3 reads TGCAGCGTCAAAGGGGATTCGCCGGTCTACACTGAAGCTTTCTTT. Translated, it gives CSVKGDSPVYTEAFF. This chain uses TRBV29-1 with TRBJ1-1; weak D call: TRBD1 (5 bases). Between the trimmed V and J ends, which lost 6 bases and 3 bases, there was a span of 20 bases. The CDR3 is made up of 15 amino acids. Germline V gene lookup returns CDR1 SQVTM and CDR2 ANQGSEA. The full variable domain, rest sourced from reference TRBV29-1 and TRBJ1-1, is SAVISQKPSRDICQRGTSLTIQCQVDSQVTMMFWYRQQPGQSLTLIATANQGSEATYESGFVIDKFPISRPNLTFSTLTVSNMSPEDSSIYLCSVKGDSPVYTEAFFGQGTRLTVV.

This clonotype has a count of ten or more. The chain uses TRBV12-3 or TRBV12-4 and TRBJ1-5; the D is unclear. The CDR3 is made up of 14 amino acids. Between the trimmed V and J ends, which lost 3 bases and 3 bases, there was a span of 9 bases. DNA for the CDR3: TGTGCCAGCAGTTTGCTGGGAGTCAATCAGCCCCAGCATTTT. It is translated as CASSLLGVNQPQHF.

The chain couples TRBV12-3 or TRBV12-4 to TRBJ1-1; a weak D match, TRBD1 (6 bases). Trimming left V 4 bases short and J 4 bases short, with 10 bases between. The CDR3 contains 13 residues. The CDR3 DNA reads TGTGCCAGCAGTTCCACAGGGTTCACTGAAGCTTTCTTT. It codes for CASSSTGFTEAFF.

This clonotype occurred many times. The gene calls are TRBV7-3 and TRBJ2-1; D ambiguous. Germline assignment: CDR1 SGHTA and CDR2 FQGTGA. The V and J ends lost 8 bases and 7 bases respectively, with 15 bases between them. This CDR3 has 13 amino acids. In nucleotides, the CDR3 is TGTGCCAGCGGTCCATCGGGTGGAAATGAGCAGTTCTTC. Residues: CASGPSGGNEQFF. Combining the CDR3 with reference TRBV7-3 and TRBJ2-1 gives the whole variable domain GAGVSQTPSNKVTEKGKYVELRCDPISGHTALYWYRQSLGQGPEFLIYFQGTGAADDSGLPNDRFFAVRPEGSVSTLKIQRTERGDSAVYLCASGPSGGNEQFFGPGTRLTVL.

This clonotype was seen a few times. The chain is built from TRBV4-3 and TRBJ1-1; D unresolved. Deletions cut 5 bases from V and 0 bases from J, with 22 bases between. The V gene's germline CDR1 is LGHNA and CDR2 YSLEER. This CDR3 contains 18 residues. DNA of the CDR3: TGCGCCAGCAGCAAAGGAGCGGTTGGGGAGAGAATGAACACTGAAGCTTTCTTT. Amino acid sequence: CASSKGAVGERMNTEAFF.

This clonotype has ten or more counts. The chain is built from TRBV5-4 and TRBJ2-5, with D tentatively TRBD1 or TRBD2 (6 bases each). CDR1 is SGHNT, CDR2 YYREEE, per germline (reference sequence). V was trimmed by 2 bases and J by 9 bases, leaving 17 bases between them. The CDR3 runs to 14 residues. The DNA of the CDR3 is TGTGCCAGCAGCTTTGGGGGGCTCGGAGGGGCCCAGTACTTC. Translated: CASSFGGLGGAQYF.

This clonotype was seen many times. V and J are TRBV6-6 and TRBJ1-2; D is possibly TRBD1 (6 bases). The germline gives CDR1 MNHNY, CDR2 SVGAGI (reference sequence). The CDR3 has 13 residues. With 4 bases removed from V and 6 bases from J, the gap between germline ends came to 12 bases. Here the CDR3 reads CASSSFTGNGYTF. CDR3 nucleotides: TGTGCCAGCAGTTCGTTCACAGGGAATGGCTACACCTTC.